Listed here are 13 T cell receptor beta chains from one sample, sequenced in a study of Graves' ophthalmopathy and Graves' hyperthyroidism. Amplification of the TCR beta CDR3 regions used RNA transcripts (as template). HTBI primers served in a first-round RT-PCR, which a second-round multiplex PCR followed. TCRdb re-analysed the multiplex PCR reads in MiXCR, keeping a single row per CDR3 protein. The sample records 900,000 to 1,200,000 distinct CDR3 sequences, about 38% being singletons. The sample consisted of peripheral blood or thyroid tissue (not recorded which). These receptors were obtained from an adult man with Graves' hyperthyroidism.

This clonotype was seen at least ten times. This chain connects TRBV7-9 to TRBJ1-2; D remains unclear. The CDR3 is made up of 15 amino acids. With 5 bases removed from V and 6 bases from J, the gap between germline ends came to 19 bases. CDR1 is SEHNR, CDR2 FQNEAQ, per germline (reference sequence). For the CDR3, the DNA is TGTGCCAGCAGCCCTTCGTTAAGGACGGCTAATGGCTACACCTTC. Translation gives CASSPSLRTANGYTF.

Turning to this clonotype: The junction differs from germline at one of its ends, possibly a read error. V is TRBV7-9 and J is TRBJ2-7; 8 bases align to TRBD2. Germline V gene sequence: CDR1 SEHNR, CDR2 FQNEAQ (reference sequence). The length of the CDR3 is 13 residues. The DNA for the CDR3 is TGTGCCAGCAGGGGGCGGGGGGCCTACAAGCAGTACTTC. This codes for CASRGRGAYKQYF.

There are many counts of this clonotype. In nucleotides, the CDR3 is TGCAGCGTTCGCCCAGTCGGGCAGGGGAATTCTGGTGGCTACACCTTC. It yields the protein CSVRPVGQGNSGGYTF. The V and J genes are TRBV29-1 and TRBJ1-2, with TRBD1 as a possible D gene (6 bases). The CDR3 contains 16 residues. V shed 5 bases and J shed 7 bases, with 26 bases lying between them. CDR1 and CDR2 from the germline V gene are SQVTM and ANQGSEA.

This clonotype has a handful of counts. The chain couples TRBV12-3 or TRBV12-4 to TRBJ2-5; the D gene could be TRBD1 or TRBD2 (5 bases each). The ends were cut back, 8 bases at V and 5 bases at J, with 24 bases in the middle. The CDR3 loop spans 16 amino acids. The CDR3 region is CASSHPGLSLGETQYF. CDR3 DNA: TGTGCCAGCTCCCACCCGGGGCTATCCTTAGGGGAGACCCAGTACTTC.

This clonotype was picked up one time. With a much larger clone just one base away, this may be a read error. The chain employs TRBV10-3 and TRBJ2-5; TRBD2 is a possible D gene (6 bases). Germline-derived CDR1 and CDR2 are ENHRY and SYGVKD. The CDR3 contains 13 residues. Trimming cost V 10 bases and J 5 bases, with 17 bases left between them. DNA of the CDR3: TGTGCCAGCAGAAAAGGCGGGGCCGAGACCCAGTACTTC. Translation gives CASRKGGAETQYF.

A few counts support this clonotype. The rearrangement joins TRBV12-3 or TRBV12-4 to TRBJ1-3, with 9 bases lining up with TRBD1. The CDR3 contains 17 residues. J was trimmed by 4 bases and V by 5 bases; bases with no gene match: 12. The CDR3 sequence: CASSPDQDRGKGNTIYF. The CDR3 coding sequence is TGTGCCAGCAGTCCCGACCAGGACAGGGGAAAAGGAAACACCATATATTTT.

This clonotype was observed many times. The chain links TRBV2 to TRBJ2-5, with D maybe TRBD2 (6 bases). The CDR3 runs 11 residues. Trimming removed 6 bases at V and 11 bases at J, with 13 bases between. Per germline, CDR1 SNHLY and CDR2 FYNNEI. For the CDR3, the DNA is TGTGCCAGCAGCTTCCTGACTAGACAGTACTTC. Protein sequence: CASSFLTRQYF.

A note on this clonotype: This may stem from a read error, because a much larger clone lies one nucleotide away. The rearrangement uses TRBV7-9 and TRBJ1-1; the D gene is possibly TRBD1 (6 bases). CDR3 length: 15 amino acids. Looked up from germline, CDR1 is SEHNR and CDR2 is FQNEAQ (reference sequence). CDR3 residues: CASSSRTELNTGAFF. The CDR3 coding sequence is TGTGCCAGCAGCTCAAGGACAGAACTGAACACTGGAGCTTTCTTT.

The J gene is TRBJ2-2, the V gene TRBV2, with 7 bases lining up with TRBD1. With V trimmed by 6 bases and J by 4 bases, 8 bases remained unmatched. Germline CDR1 SNHLY, CDR2 FYNNEI. The CDR3 is 15 residues long. DNA of the CDR3: TGTGCCAGCAGCATGACAGGGCTCGGCACCGGGGAGCTGTTTTTT. The encoded protein is CASSMTGLGTGELFF.

This clonotype was counted at least ten times. The gene calls are TRBV29-1 and TRBJ2-7; D call uncertain. This CDR3 region has 15 residues. CDR1 is SQVTM and CDR2 is ANQGSEA in the germline V gene. V was shortened by 4 bases and J by 0 bases, with 16 bases between the two germline ends. The CDR3 region is CSVAPAFPSSYEQYF. CDR3 DNA sequence: TGCAGCGTTGCCCCGGCCTTTCCGAGCTCCTACGAGCAGTACTTC.

Regarding this clonotype: A much more abundant neighbour one base away suggests this may be a read error. The chain couples TRBV7-2 to TRBJ1-1; D is uncertain. V was clipped by 4 bases and J by 7 bases, with 7 bases between them. This CDR3 comprises 11 residues. CDR1 SGHTA and CDR2 FQGNSA come from the germline V gene. CDR3 bases: TGTGCCAGCAGCTCGGACCATGAAGCTTTCTTT. Translation: CASSSDHEAFF.

This chain joins TRBV7-6 and TRBJ2-5; D may be TRBD1 (7 bases). V lost 2 bases and J 0 bases, leaving 10 bases between the germline ends. This CDR3 contains 15 residues. Germline assignment: CDR1 SGHVS and CDR2 FNYEAQ. The CDR3 protein is CASSLTGEDQETQYF. The CDR3 nucleotides read TGTGCCAGCAGCTTAACAGGGGAGGACCAAGAGACCCAGTACTTC.

This chain connects TRBV7-9 to TRBJ1-3, with D unclear. The CDR3 has 14 residues. Trimming shortened V by 6 bases and J by 8 bases, and 17 bases separated the two germline ends. The germline V gene encodes CDR1 SEHNR and CDR2 FQNEAQ (reference sequence). CDR3 residues: CASRTEPRDHTIYF. The CDR3 DNA is TGTGCCAGCAGGACGGAGCCCCGGGATCACACCATATATTTT.